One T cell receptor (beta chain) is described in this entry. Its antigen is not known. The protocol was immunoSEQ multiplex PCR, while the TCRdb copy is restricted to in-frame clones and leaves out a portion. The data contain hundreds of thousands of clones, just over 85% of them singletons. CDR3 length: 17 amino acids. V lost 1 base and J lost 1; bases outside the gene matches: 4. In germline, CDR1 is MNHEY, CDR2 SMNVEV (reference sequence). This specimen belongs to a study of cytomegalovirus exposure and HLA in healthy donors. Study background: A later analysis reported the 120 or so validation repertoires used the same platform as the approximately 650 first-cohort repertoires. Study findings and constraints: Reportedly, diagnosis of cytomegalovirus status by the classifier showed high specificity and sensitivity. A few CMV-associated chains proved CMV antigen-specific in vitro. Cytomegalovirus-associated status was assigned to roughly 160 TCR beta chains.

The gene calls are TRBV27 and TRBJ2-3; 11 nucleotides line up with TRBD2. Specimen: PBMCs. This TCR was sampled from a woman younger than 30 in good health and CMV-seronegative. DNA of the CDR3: TGTGCCAGCAGTTTATGGTTAGCGGGGGGGCGCACAGATACGCAGTATTTT. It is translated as CASSLWLAGGRTDTQYF.